This TCR beta chain was sequenced in a study of cytomegalovirus exposure and HLA in healthy donors. This CDR3 spans 14 amino acids. Per the germline V gene, CDR1 is MDHEN and CDR2 is SYDVKM. About this clone: What it binds is not known. Germline is not matched at one junction end, which may reflect a read error.

Vbeta (60) and Jbeta (13) primers were used in the PCR. Profiling relied on immunoSEQ multiplex PCR, and the TCRdb table lists in-frame clones only, not all of them. Among some 100,000 clones listed, about 81% were seen once. General study points: With further analysis later on, most CMV-associated TCR beta chains appeared HLA-restricted. Trimming of TCR beta V- and J-genes showed a link, identified in a later analysis, to a missense DCLRE1C variant. Reportedly, HLA-A and HLA-B alleles of most subjects were accurately predicted from TCR beta.

The clonotype comes from a middle-aged man in good health and CMV-seronegative. The sample taken for sequencing was PBMCs. The gene calls are TRBV28 and TRBJ2-7, with TRBD1 matching over 9 bases. The CDR3 bases are TGTGCCTGCAGTAATCGGGACAGGGACCACGAGCAGTACTTC. It specifies CACSNRDRDHEQYF.